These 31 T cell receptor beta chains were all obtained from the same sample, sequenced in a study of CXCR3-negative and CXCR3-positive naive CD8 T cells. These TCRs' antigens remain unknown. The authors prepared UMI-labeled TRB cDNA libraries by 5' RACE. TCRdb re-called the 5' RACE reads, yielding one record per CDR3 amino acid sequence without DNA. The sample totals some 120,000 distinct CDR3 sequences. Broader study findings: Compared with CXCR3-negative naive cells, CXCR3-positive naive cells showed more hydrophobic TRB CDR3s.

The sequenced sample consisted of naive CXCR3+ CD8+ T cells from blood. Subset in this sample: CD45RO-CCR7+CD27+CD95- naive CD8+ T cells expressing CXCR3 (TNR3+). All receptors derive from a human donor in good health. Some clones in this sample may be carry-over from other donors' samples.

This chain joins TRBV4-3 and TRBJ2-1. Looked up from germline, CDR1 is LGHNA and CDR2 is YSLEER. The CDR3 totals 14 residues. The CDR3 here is CASSHTVGNNEQLF.

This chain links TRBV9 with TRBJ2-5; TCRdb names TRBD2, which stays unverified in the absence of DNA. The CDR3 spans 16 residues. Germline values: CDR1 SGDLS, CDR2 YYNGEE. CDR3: CASSAGLALRRETQYF.

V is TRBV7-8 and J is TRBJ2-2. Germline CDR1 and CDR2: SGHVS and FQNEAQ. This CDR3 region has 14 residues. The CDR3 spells CASSLTINTGELFF.

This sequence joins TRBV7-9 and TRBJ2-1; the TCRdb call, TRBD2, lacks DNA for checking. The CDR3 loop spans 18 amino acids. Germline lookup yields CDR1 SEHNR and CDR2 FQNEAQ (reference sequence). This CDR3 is CASSLVVRREGHRDEQFF.

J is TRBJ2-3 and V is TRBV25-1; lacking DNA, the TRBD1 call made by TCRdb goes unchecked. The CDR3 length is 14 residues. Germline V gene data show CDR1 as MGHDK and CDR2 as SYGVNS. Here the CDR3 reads CASSRGRRTDTQYF.

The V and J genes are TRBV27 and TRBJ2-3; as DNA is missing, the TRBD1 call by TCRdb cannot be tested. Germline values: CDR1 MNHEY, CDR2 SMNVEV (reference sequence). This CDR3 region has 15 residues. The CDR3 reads CASSPGGAPTDTQYF.

The CDR3 sequence: CASSATSGGAGIQYF. The J gene is TRBJ2-4, the V gene TRBV7-2; TCRdb proposes TRBD2, but this gene call is untestable without DNA. CDR1 and CDR2 from the germline V gene are SGHTA and FQGNSA. The CDR3 sequence is 15 residues long.

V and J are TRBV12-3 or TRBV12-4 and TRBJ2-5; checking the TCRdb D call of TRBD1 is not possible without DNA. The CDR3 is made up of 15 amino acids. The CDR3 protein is CASSTTGDGQETQYF.

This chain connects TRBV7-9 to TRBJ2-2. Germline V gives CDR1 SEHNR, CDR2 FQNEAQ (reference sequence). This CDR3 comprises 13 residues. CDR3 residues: CASSFGDTGELFF. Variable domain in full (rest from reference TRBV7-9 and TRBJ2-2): DTGVSQNPRHKITKRGQNVTFRCDPISEHNRLYWYRQTLGQGPEFLTYFQNEAQLEKSRLLSDRFSAERPKGSFSTLEIQRTEQGDSAMYLCASSFGDTGELFFGEGSRLTVL.

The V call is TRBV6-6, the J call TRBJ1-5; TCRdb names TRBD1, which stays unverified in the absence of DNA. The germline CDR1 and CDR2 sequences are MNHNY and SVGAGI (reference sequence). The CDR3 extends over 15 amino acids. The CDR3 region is CASTLPGGGNQPQHF.

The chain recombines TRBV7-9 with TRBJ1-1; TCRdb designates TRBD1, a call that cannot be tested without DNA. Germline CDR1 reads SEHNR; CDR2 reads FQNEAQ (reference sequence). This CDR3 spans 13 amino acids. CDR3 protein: CATWDPPNTEAFF.

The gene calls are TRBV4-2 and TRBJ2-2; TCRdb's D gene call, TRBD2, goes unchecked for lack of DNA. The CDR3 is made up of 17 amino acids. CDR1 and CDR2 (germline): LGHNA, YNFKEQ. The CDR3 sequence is CASSQAAAGGRTGELFF.

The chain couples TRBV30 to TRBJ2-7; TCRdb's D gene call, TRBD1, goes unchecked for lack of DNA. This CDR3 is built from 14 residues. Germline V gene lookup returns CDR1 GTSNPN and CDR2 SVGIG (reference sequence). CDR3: CASINRDRGHEQYF.

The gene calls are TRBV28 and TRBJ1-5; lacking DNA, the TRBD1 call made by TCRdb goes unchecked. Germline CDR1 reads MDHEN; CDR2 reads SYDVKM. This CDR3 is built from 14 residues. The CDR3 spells CASSPTGMGQPQHF.

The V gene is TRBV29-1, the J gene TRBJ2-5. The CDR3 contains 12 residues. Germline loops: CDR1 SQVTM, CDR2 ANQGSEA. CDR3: CSVGGFQETQYF. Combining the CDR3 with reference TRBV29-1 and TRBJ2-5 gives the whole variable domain SAVISQKPSRDICQRGTSLTIQCQVDSQVTMMFWYRQQPGQSLTLIATANQGSEATYESGFVIDKFPISRPNLTFSTLTVSNMSPEDSSIYLCSVGGFQETQYFGPGTRLLVL.

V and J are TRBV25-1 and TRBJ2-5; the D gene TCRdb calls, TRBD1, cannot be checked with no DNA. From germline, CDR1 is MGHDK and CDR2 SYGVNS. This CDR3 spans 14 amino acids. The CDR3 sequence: CASSEHREYETQYF.

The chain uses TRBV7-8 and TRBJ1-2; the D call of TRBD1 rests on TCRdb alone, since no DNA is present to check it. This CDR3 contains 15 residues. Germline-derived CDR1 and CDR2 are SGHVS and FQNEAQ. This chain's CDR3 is CASSSWTETNYGYTF.

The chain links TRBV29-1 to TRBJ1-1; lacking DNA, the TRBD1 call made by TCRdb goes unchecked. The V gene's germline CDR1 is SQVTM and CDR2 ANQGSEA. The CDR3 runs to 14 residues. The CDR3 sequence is CSVEPGTGVTEAFF.

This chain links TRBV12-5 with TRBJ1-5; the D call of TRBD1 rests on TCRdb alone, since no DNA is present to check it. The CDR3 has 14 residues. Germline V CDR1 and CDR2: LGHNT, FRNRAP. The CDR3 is CASGEPGGWQPQHF.

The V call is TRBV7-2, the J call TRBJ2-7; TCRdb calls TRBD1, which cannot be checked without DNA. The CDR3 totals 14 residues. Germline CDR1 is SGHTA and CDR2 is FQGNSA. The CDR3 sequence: CASSLGRSGGEQYF.

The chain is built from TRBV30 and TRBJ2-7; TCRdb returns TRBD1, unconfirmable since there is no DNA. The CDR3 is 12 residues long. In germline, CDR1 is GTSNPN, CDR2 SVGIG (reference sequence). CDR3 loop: CAWSGTDYEQYF.

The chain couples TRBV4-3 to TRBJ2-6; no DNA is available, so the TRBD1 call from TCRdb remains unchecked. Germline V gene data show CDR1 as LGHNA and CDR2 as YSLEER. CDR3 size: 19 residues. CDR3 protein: CASSQDLGQGGSGANVLTF.

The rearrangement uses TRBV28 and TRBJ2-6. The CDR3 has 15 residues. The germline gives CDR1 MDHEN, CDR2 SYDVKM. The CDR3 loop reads CASSFSGSGANVLTF.

The CDR3 protein is CASSQDAGGTDTQYF. The gene calls are TRBV3-1 and TRBJ2-3; TCRdb's assignment of TRBD1 cannot be checked, as there is no DNA. The CDR3 has 15 amino acids. Germline loops: CDR1 LGHDT, CDR2 YNNKEL (reference sequence).

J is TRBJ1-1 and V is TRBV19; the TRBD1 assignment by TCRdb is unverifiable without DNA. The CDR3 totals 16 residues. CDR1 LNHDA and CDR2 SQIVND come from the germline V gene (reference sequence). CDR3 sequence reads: CASSAGTGGEKTEAFF. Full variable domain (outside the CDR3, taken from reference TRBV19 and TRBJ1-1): DGGITQSPKYLFRKEGQNVTLSCEQNLNHDAMYWYRQDPGQGLRLIYYSQIVNDFQKGDIAEGYSVSREKKESFPLTVTSAQKNPTAFYLCASSAGTGGEKTEAFFGQGTRLTVV.

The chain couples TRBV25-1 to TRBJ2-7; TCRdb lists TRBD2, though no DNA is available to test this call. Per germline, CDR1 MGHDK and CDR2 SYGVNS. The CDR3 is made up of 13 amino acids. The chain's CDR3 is CASSGGAPWEQYF.

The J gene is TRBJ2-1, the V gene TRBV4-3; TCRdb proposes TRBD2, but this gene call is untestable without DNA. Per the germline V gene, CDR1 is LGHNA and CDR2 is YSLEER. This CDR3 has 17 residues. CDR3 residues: CASSQATGLAGANEQFF.

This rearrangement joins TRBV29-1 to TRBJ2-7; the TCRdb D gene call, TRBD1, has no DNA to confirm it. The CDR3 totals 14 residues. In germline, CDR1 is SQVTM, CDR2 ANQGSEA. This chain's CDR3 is CSVEGASGAYEQYF.

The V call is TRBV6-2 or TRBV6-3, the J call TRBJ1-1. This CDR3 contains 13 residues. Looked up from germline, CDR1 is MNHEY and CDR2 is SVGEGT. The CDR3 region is CASSYYSNTEAFF.

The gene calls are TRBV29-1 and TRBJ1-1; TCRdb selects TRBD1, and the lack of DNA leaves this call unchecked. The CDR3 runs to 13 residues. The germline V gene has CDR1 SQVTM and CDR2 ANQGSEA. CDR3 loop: CSVDGGRVTEAFF.

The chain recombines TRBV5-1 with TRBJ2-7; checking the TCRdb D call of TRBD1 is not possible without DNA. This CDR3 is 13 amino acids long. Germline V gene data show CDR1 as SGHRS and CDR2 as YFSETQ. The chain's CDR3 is CASSWGQTYEQYF.